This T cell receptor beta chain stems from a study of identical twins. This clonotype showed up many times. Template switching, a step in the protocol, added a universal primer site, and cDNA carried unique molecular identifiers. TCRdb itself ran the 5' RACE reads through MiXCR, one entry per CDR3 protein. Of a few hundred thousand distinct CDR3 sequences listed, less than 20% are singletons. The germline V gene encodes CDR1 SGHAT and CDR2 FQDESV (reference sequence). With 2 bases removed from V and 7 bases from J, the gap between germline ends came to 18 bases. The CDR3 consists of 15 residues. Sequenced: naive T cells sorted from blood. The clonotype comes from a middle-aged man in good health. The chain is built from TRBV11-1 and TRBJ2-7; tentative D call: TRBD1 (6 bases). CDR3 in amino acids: CASSLTGNSYEEQYF. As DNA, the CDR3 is TGTGCCAGCAGCTTAACAGGGAACTCCTACGAGGAGCAGTACTTC.